The source of this T cell receptor (beta chain) is a study of CD8 T cells in Susac syndrome. Reverse transcription of roughly 0.5 to 1 ug RNA was carried out with random hexamers. The amplification used immunoSEQ multiplex PCR on TCR beta CDR3; it spanned 54 Vbeta and 13 Jbeta. TCRdb recomputed calls from the immunoSEQ multiplex PCR reads with MiXCR, one row per CDR3 protein. The data show 150,000 to 200,000 distinct CDR3 sequences, roughly 95% seen once. The germline CDR1 and CDR2 sequences are DFQATT and SNEGSKA (reference sequence). The CDR3 is 14 residues long. Trimming removed 5 bases from V and 4 bases from J; junction bases left unmatched: 5. TCR beta from blood CD8+ and CD4+ T cells was sequenced. TEMRA cells were FACS-enriched and CD8+ and CD4+ T cells negatively isolated.

The chain employs TRBV20-1 and TRBJ2-1; 10 positions agree with TRBD2. The sequence derives from a human donor with multiple sclerosis. The sequenced sample was CD4+ T cells from PBMCs. The CDR3 sequence is CSACRTSGYNEQFF. The DNA for the CDR3 is TGCAGTGCTTGCAGGACTAGCGGATACAATGAGCAGTTCTTC.